Listed below are T cell receptor beta chains from one sample, sequenced in a study of blood T cell repertoires in COVID-19. Measured with immunoSEQ multiplex PCR; TCRdb has only the in-frame clones, and not every one. The data show some 46,000 clones, with less than 90% seen just once and 7.4% held by the top ten. Material: peripheral blood. The receptors come from a man aged 55 to 70 with active COVID-19. CDR3s include the opening cysteine and the closing phenylalanine or tryptophan. Each record gives: clone size, J gene, D gene, V gene, CDR3 DNA, CDR3 protein. D genes are given only for firm matches. Rows may omit the clone size; those that give it use once, few, many or a size class.

>.|TRBJ2-7|.|TRBV10-3
TGTGCCATCAGTGAGGCCGGTGCCTACGAGCAGTACTTC
CAISEAGAYEQYF
>.|TRBJ2-7|TRBD2|TRBV11-1
TGTGCCAGCAGCCAGCCCACCGGGACTAGCCCCTACGAGCAGTACTTC
CASSQPTGTSPYEQYF
>.|TRBJ2-4|.|TRBV7-2
TGTGCCAGCAGCCCCGGAGGGGGGGGCCTAGCCAAAAACATTCAGTACTTC
CASSPGGGGLAKNIQYF
>.|TRBJ2-7|TRBD1|TRBV28
TGTGCCAGCAGTATAAGGACAGGTAGTTACGAGCAGTACTTC
CASSIRTGSYEQYF
>.|TRBJ2-3|.|TRBV5-1
TGCGCCAGCAGCGCCCTTTCCCCTACTTCCGCAGATACGCAGTATTTT
CASSALSPTSADTQYF
>.|TRBJ2-1|TRBD1|TRBV11-3
TGTGCCAGCAGCTCGTGGACAGGGGTTGGGGATGAGCAGTTCTTC
CASSSWTGVGDEQFF
>.|TRBJ2-7|TRBD2|TRBV6-1
TGTGCCAGCAGTGTAGTTATGGGTAGCGGGCTATCCTACGAGCAGTACTTC
CASSVVMGSGLSYEQYF
>.|TRBJ2-7|.|TRBV2
TGTGCCAGCAATGGGGCCTCCTACGAGCAGTACTTC
CASNGASYEQYF
>.|TRBJ1-5|.|TRBV6-2/TRBV6-3
TGTGCCAGCAGTTACTGGGCAGGGATGAATCAGCCCCAGCATTTT
CASSYWAGMNQPQHF
>.|TRBJ2-7|TRBD1|TRBV19
TGTGCCAGTAGTATATACCCGGGACAGGGGATCTACGAGCAGTACTTC
CASSIYPGQGIYEQYF
>.|TRBJ2-7|TRBD2|TRBV27
TGTGCCAGCAGTTTGGGGGGGGAGCCCTACGAGCAGTACTTC
CASSLGGEPYEQYF
>.|TRBJ1-2|.|TRBV28
TGTGCCAGCAGTTTCTGGACTGGCTCTGGCTACACCTTC
CASSFWTGSGYTF
>.|TRBJ2-3|TRBD2|TRBV3-1/TRBV3-2
TGTGCCAGCAGCCAGGGTAGCGGGAGTTCAGATACGCAGTATTTT
CASSQGSGSSDTQYF
>.|TRBJ2-3|.|TRBV4-2
TGTGCCAGCAGCCCAGGGGTGAATACGCAGTATTTT
CASSPGVNTQYF
>.|TRBJ2-7|.|TRBV6-2/TRBV6-3
TGTGCCAGCAGTTACTCCTGGAGAGGAATCTCCTACGAGCAGTACTTC
CASSYSWRGISYEQYF
>.|TRBJ2-1|.|TRBV6-1
TGTGCCAGCAGTGAATATCCAGGGGCGTCCTACAATGAGCAGTTCTTC
CASSEYPGASYNEQFF
>.|TRBJ1-1|TRBD1|TRBV28
TGTGCCAGCAGTAAACAGGGGGCGAAAGCTTTCTTT
CASSKQGAKAFF
>.|TRBJ2-7|TRBD2|TRBV10-1
TGCGCCAGAACCGGGACTAGGCCTCCTTACGAGCAGTACTTC
CARTGTRPPYEQYF
>.|TRBJ1-1|TRBD1|TRBV3-1/TRBV3-2
TGTGCCAGCAGCCAAGTCCAGGGGGGTATAACTGAAGCTTTCTTT
CASSQVQGGITEAFF
>.|TRBJ2-5|.|TRBV7-8
TGTGCCAGCAGCTTAAATCAAGCGACCCAGTACTTC
CASSLNQATQYF
>.|TRBJ1-2|.|TRBV28
TGTGCCAGCAGTCTTGACAGCTATGGCTACACCTTC
CASSLDSYGYTF
>.|TRBJ2-7|TRBD2|TRBV24-1
TGTGCCACCAGTGATTGGGGGGGCTACGAGCAGTACTTC
CATSDWGGYEQYF
>.|TRBJ2-1|TRBD2|TRBV2
TGTGCCAGCAGCGCCATGACTAGCGGCCGGCAGTTCTTC
CASSAMTSGRQFF
>.|TRBJ2-3|.|TRBV6-5
TGTGCCAGCAGTTTCGGACAGTTAAGCACAGATACGCAGTATTTT
CASSFGQLSTDTQYF
>.|TRBJ2-7|TRBD1|TRBV29-1
TGCAGCGCTGGGACCGGGACAGGAGGCGAGCAGTACTTC
CSAGTGTGGEQYF
>.|TRBJ1-1|TRBD1|TRBV7-3
TGTGCCAGCAGCGTCACAGGGGTCACTGAAGCTTTCTTT
CASSVTGVTEAFF
>.|TRBJ2-1|TRBD2|TRBV28
TGTGCCAGCAGTTACGAGACTAGCGGGAGGATGAATGAGCAGTTCTTC
CASSYETSGRMNEQFF
>.|TRBJ2-7|.|TRBV29-1
TGCAGCGTTGTCGGAGGGCTAGCCTACGAGCAGTACTTC
CSVVGGLAYEQYF
>medium-sized|TRBJ1-3|.|TRBV27
TGTGCCAGCAGCCTGAAAGGGGCCTACTCTGGAAACACCATATATTTT
CASSLKGAYSGNTIYF
>few|TRBJ2-3|TRBD1|TRBV6-5
TGTGCCAGCAGTTTAGGACAGGGGTTGGGTCGAACGCAGTATTTT
CASSLGQGLGRTQYF
>.|TRBJ1-6|.|TRBV19
TGTGCCAGAAAGGAGGGGTCTGAATCACCCCTCCACTTT
CARKEGSESPLHF
>.|TRBJ2-5|TRBD1|TRBV5-1
TGCGCCAGCAGCAGGGACAGGGTGGAAGAGACCCAGTACTTC
CASSRDRVEETQYF
>.|TRBJ2-7|.|TRBV30
TGTGCCTGGAGTGAACAGGATTACTACGAGCAGTACTTC
CAWSEQDYYEQYF
>once|TRBJ2-7|.|TRBV19
TGTGCCAGTAGTATCCGAGACACCATCTACGAGCAGTACTTC
CASSIRDTIYEQYF
>.|TRBJ1-5|TRBD1|TRBV18
TGTGCCAGCTCACCCTTCGGTCAGACAGGGTTCAAGAATCAGCCCCAGCATTTT
CASSPFGQTGFKNQPQHF
>.|TRBJ1-2|.|TRBV28
TGTGCCAGCAGCCCACCGGGGGGCCAGTCGATAACCTATGGCTACACCTTC
CASSPPGGQSITYGYTF